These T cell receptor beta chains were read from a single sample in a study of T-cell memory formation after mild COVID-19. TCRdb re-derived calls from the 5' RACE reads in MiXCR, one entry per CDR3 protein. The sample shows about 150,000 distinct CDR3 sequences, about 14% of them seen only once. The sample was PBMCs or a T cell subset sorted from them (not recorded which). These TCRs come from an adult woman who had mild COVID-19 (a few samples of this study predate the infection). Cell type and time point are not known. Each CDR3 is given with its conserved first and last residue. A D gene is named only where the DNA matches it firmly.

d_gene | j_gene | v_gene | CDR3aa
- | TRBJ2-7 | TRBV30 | CAWKGGTTYEQYF
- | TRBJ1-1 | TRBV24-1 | CATSGGTNEAFF
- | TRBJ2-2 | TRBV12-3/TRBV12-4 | CASSTQSGVVGELFF
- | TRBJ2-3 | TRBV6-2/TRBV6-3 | CASSPTPRVLTDTQYF
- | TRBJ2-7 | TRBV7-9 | CASSLGRGASYEQYF
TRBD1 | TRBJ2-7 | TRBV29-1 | CSVGGTGGSYEQYF
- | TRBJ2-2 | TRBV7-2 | CASSLEAGYAPTGELFF
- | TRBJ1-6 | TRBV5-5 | CASSFQRGAGSPLHF
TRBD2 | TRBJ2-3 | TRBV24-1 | CATSTSGSGRRDTQYF
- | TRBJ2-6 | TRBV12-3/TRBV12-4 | CASVPGTGANVLTF
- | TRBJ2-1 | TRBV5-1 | CASSLTPEYNEQFF
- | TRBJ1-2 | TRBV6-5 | CASSYSISPSDGYTF
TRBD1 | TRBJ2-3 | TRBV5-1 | CASSPWAGTGTDTQYF
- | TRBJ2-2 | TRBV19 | CASSIGQGRWIPNTGELFF
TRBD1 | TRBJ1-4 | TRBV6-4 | CASSRQGKANEKLFF
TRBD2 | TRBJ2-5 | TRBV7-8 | CASSLAVRLAAYQETQYF
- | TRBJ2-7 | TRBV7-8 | CASSLRGQGTTYEQYF
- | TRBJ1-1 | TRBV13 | CASSPGPYRTGLTEAFF
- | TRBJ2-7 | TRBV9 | CASSVASSGEQYF
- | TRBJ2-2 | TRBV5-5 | CASSPRSGHINTGELFF
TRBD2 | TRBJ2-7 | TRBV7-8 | CASSNRLAGVNEQYF
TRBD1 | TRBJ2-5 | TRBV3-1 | CASSQPGQGAPQETQYF
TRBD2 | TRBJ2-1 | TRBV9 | CASSPSGSSSYNEQFF
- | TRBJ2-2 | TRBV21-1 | CARHNTGELFF
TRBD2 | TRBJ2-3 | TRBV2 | CATLGLAGGPDTQYF
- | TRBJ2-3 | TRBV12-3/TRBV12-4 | CASSQQGSTDTQYF
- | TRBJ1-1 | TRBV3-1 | CASTSKGGLGEAFF